What follows is one T cell receptor (beta chain) and its context. Its binding antigen is unknown. The record has no base qualities; no much larger clone is one base away. The source of the sample is a study of control samples from healthy donors and cancer patients (dated by TCRdb to the early 2020s). The method was the immunoSEQ multiplex PCR assay. The table comes from immuneACCESS by way of TCRdb, which keeps in-frame sequences with V and J called. Part of the clones is missing from these tables; in studies checked, under half for an unresolved V gene and the rest for unknown reasons. The sample includes around 190,000 clones, with 85% to 90% observed a single time. The top ten clones comprise around 1.5% of the sample. V lost 10 bases and J lost 7 bases, and the count of bases not matched to a germline gene is 4. Based on the germline V gene, the CDR1 and CDR2 sequences are MDHEN and SYDVKM. The CDR3 contains 12 residues, cysteine and phenylalanine counted. The retained sequence is limited to the CDR3, 36 bases, with the frame set at the first base.

The receptor comes from a woman aged 45-65 years in good health. This chain joins TRBV28 to TRBJ1-4; 9 bases in between match TRBD1. The sequenced material came from blood. At the DNA level, the sequence is TGTGCCACCGGACAGGGGAGTGAAAAACTGTTTTTT. Protein translation: CATGQGSEKLFF.